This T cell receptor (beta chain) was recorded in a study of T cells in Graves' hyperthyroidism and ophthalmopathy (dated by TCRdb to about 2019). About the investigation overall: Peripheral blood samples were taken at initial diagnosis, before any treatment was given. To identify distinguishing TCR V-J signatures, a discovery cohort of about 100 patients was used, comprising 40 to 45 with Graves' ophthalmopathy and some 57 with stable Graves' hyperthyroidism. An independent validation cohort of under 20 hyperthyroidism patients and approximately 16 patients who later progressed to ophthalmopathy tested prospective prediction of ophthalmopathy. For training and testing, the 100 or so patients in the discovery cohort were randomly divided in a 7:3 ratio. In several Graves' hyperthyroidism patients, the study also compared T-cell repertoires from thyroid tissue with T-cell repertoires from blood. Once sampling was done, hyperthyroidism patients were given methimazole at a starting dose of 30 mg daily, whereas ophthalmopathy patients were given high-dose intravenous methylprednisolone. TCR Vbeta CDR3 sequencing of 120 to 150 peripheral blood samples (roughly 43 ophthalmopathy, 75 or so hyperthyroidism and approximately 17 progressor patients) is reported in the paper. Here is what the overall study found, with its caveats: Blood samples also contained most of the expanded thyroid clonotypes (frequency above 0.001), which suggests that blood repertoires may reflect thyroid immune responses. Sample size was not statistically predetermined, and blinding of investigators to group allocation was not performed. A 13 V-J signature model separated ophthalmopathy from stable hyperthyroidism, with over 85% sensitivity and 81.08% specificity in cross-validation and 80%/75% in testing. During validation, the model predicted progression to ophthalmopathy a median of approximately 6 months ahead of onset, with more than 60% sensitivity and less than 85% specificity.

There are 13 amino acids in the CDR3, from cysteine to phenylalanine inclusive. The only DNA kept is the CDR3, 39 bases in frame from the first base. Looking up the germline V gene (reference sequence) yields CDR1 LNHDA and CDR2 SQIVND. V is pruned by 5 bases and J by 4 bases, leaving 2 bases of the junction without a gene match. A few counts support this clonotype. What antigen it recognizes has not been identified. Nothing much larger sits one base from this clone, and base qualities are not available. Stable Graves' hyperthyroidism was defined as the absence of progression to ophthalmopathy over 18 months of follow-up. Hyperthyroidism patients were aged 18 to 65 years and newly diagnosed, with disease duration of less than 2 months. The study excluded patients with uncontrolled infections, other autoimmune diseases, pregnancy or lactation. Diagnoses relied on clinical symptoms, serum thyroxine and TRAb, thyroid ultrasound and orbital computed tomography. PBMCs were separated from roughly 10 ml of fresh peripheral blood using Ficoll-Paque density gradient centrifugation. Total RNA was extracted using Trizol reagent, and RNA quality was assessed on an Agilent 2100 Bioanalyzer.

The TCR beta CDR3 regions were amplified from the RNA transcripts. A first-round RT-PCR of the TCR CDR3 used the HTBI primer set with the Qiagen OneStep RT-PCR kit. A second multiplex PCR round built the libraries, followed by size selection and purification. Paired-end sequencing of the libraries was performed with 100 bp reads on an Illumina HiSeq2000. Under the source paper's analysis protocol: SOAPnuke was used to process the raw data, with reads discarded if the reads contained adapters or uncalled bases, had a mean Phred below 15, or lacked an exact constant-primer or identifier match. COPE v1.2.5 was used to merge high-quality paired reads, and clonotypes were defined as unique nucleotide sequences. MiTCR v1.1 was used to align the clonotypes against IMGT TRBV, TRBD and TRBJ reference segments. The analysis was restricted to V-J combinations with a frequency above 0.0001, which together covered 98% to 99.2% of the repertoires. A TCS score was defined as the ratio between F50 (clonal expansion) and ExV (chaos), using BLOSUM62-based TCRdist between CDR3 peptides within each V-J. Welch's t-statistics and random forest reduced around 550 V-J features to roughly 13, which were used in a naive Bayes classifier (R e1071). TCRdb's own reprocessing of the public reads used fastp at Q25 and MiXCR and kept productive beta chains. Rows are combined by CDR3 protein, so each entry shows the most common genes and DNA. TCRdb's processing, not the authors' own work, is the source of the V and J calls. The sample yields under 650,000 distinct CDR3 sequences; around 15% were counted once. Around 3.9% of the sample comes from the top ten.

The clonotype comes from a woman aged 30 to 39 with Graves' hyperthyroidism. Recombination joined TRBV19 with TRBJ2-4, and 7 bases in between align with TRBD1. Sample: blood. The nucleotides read TGTGCCAGTAGTGCGGACAGGAAAAACATTCAGTACTTC. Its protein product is CASSADRKNIQYF. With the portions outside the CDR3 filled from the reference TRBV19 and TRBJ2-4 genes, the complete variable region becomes DGGITQSPKYLFRKEGQNVTLSCEQNLNHDAMYWYRQDPGQGLRLIYYSQIVNDFQKGDIAEGYSVSREKKESFPLTVTSAQKNPTAFYLCASSADRKNIQYFGAGTRLSVL.